Listed below are T cell receptor beta chains from one sample, sequenced in a study of blood T cell repertoires in COVID-19. Sequenced by immunoSEQ multiplex PCR; TCRdb stores in-frame clones only, minus some. The profile shows approximately 300,000 clones, roughly 87% of them singletons. The source material was peripheral blood. These receptors all come from a man younger than 30 with active or convalescent COVID-19. The conserved cysteine and the conserved F or W are not part of the CDR3 here.

v_gene: TRBV27; j_gene: TRBJ1-5; CDR3aa: ASSLLSGGQPQH
v_gene: TRBV5-1; j_gene: TRBJ2-3; CDR3aa: ASSETSGKDTQY
v_gene: TRBV4-3; j_gene: TRBJ1-4; CDR3aa: ASSQAGQVDEKLF
v_gene: TRBV9; j_gene: TRBJ1-1; CDR3aa: ASSVSAGDTEAF
v_gene: TRBV10-1; j_gene: TRBJ2-3; CDR3aa: ASSPHGGRATDTQY
v_gene: TRBV5-1; j_gene: TRBJ1-5; CDR3aa: ASSRTGTKNQPQH
v_gene: TRBV20-1; j_gene: TRBJ2-7; CDR3aa: SARGSYEQY
v_gene: TRBV5-8; j_gene: TRBJ1-2; CDR3aa: ASSRPGFVYGYT
v_gene: TRBV10-3; j_gene: TRBJ1-4; CDR3aa: AISDTAGRVEKLF
v_gene: TRBV28; j_gene: TRBJ1-4; CDR3aa: ASSLFRVGKLF
v_gene: TRBV3-1/TRBV3-2; j_gene: TRBJ1-3; CDR3aa: ASSPITSGNTIY
v_gene: TRBV6-5; j_gene: TRBJ1-4; CDR3aa: ASSSAKQKLF
v_gene: TRBV28; j_gene: TRBJ2-1; CDR3aa: ASSQPGGNDYNEQF
v_gene: TRBV19; j_gene: TRBJ2-7; CDR3aa: ASSKGLAVYEQY
v_gene: TRBV18; j_gene: TRBJ2-4; CDR3aa: ASHAGDLNQRY
v_gene: TRBV5-1; j_gene: TRBJ2-2; CDR3aa: ASRGQGNTGELF
v_gene: TRBV7-8; j_gene: TRBJ1-1; CDR3aa: ASSRSHTEAF
v_gene: TRBV5-5; j_gene: TRBJ2-1; CDR3aa: ASSLWDSPSFEQF
v_gene: TRBV7-2; j_gene: TRBJ2-3; CDR3aa: ASSLVAGGRLPDTQY
v_gene: TRBV4-2; j_gene: TRBJ2-7; CDR3aa: ASSQWTSGTSYEQY
v_gene: TRBV5-8; j_gene: TRBJ2-1; CDR3aa: ASSSRTSGRIREQF
v_gene: TRBV6-2/TRBV6-3; j_gene: TRBJ1-5; CDR3aa: ASSLRNQPQH
v_gene: TRBV28; j_gene: TRBJ2-5; CDR3aa: ASTTGWGRETQY
v_gene: TRBV19; j_gene: TRBJ1-1; CDR3aa: ASSIRDTHLNTEAF
v_gene: TRBV5-1; j_gene: TRBJ2-3; CDR3aa: ASMTWDNTDTQY
v_gene: TRBV27; j_gene: TRBJ2-3; CDR3aa: ASSNHRVTVADTQY
v_gene: TRBV18; j_gene: TRBJ2-7; CDR3aa: ASSPGLNDEQY
v_gene: TRBV7-9; j_gene: TRBJ2-2; CDR3aa: ASSFGQSTGELF
v_gene: TRBV9; j_gene: TRBJ2-3; CDR3aa: ASSDRGLTDTQY
v_gene: TRBV13; j_gene: TRBJ2-1; CDR3aa: ASSIGLAGDSYNEQF
v_gene: TRBV27; j_gene: TRBJ2-1; CDR3aa: ASSSGTYNEQF
v_gene: TRBV4-1; j_gene: TRBJ1-1; CDR3aa: ASSPIQGHTEAF
v_gene: TRBV5-4; j_gene: TRBJ2-5; CDR3aa: ASSLGGFQETQY
v_gene: TRBV7-9; j_gene: TRBJ1-2; CDR3aa: ASSLSREEVDYGYT
v_gene: TRBV5-1; j_gene: TRBJ2-1; CDR3aa: ASSSGTGSGNEQF
v_gene: TRBV14; j_gene: TRBJ2-3; CDR3aa: ASSQVAVDTQY
v_gene: TRBV9; j_gene: TRBJ2-7; CDR3aa: ASSKMGSGGAYEQY
v_gene: TRBV4-3; j_gene: TRBJ1-1; CDR3aa: ASSPWGQGRTEAF
v_gene: TRBV15; j_gene: TRBJ2-7; CDR3aa: ATSRVARLASTYEQY
v_gene: TRBV28; j_gene: TRBJ2-3; CDR3aa: ASSSARSRSTDTQY
v_gene: TRBV7-8; j_gene: TRBJ1-1; CDR3aa: ASSLGLGGYTEAF
v_gene: TRBV29-1; j_gene: TRBJ2-1; CDR3aa: SVEDGGSSYNEQF
v_gene: TRBV3-1/TRBV3-2; j_gene: TRBJ2-7; CDR3aa: ASSRTGGRNEQY
v_gene: TRBV7-2; j_gene: TRBJ2-7; CDR3aa: ASSPYGYEQY
v_gene: TRBV28; j_gene: TRBJ1-1; CDR3aa: ASIPSRGGTNTEAF
v_gene: TRBV11-3; j_gene: TRBJ2-5; CDR3aa: ASSPRVGETQY
v_gene: TRBV15; j_gene: TRBJ2-1; CDR3aa: ATSRESGGANEQF
v_gene: TRBV28; j_gene: TRBJ1-2; CDR3aa: ASSFPRDGYT
v_gene: TRBV7-9; j_gene: TRBJ1-6; CDR3aa: ASSPPDRAGSPLH
v_gene: TRBV5-4; j_gene: TRBJ2-2; CDR3aa: ASSPAENTGELF
v_gene: TRBV9; j_gene: TRBJ2-7; CDR3aa: ASSRLGGGPYEQY
v_gene: TRBV6-5; j_gene: TRBJ1-6; CDR3aa: ATINVRQGNSPLH
v_gene: TRBV6-6; j_gene: TRBJ2-5; CDR3aa: ASNKITGAQETQY
v_gene: TRBV13; j_gene: TRBJ1-3; CDR3aa: ASSLGRVGGNTIY